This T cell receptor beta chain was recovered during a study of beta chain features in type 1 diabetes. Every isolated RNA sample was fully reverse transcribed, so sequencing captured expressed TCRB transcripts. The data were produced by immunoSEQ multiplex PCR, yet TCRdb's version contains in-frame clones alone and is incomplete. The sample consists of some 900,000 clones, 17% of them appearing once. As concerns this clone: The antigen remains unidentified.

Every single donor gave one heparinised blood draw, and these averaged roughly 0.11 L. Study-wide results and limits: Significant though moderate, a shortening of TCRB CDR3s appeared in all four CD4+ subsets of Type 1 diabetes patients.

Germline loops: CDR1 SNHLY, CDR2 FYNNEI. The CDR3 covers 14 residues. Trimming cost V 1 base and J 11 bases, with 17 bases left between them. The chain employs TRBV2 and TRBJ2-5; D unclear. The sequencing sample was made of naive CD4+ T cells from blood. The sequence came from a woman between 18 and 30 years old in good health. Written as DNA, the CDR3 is TGTGCCAGCAGTGAAGGTGGTGTGGGTCTAAAGCAGTACTTC. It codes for CASSEGGVGLKQYF.